Reported below is one T cell receptor (beta chain). Its antigen is not known. This sample stems from a study of beta chain features in type 1 diabetes. Whole-study findings and limits: Healthy donors had naive, central memory and Treg TCRB repertoires that appeared less similar than those seen among patients. The study found moderately but significantly shorter TCRB CDR3s in all four CD4+ subsets of Type 1 diabetes patients.

Investigators reverse transcribed all isolated RNA, so they sequenced expressed TCRB transcripts. The protocol was immunoSEQ multiplex PCR, while the TCRdb copy is restricted to in-frame clones and leaves out a portion. This repertoire shows about 620,000 clones, 15% to 18% found once; its top ten account for about 0.087%. The CDR3 is 16 amino acids. Germline CDR1 SGHTA, CDR2 FQGNSA. V was shortened by 0 bases and J by 7 bases, with 13 bases between the two germline ends. The receptor's source is a man aged 18 to 35 in good health. The sequencing input was naive CD4+ T cells from blood. This chain connects TRBV7-2 to TRBJ1-6; D possibly corresponds to TRBD1 (5 bases). The CDR3 protein is CASSLAGPGGNSPLHF. DNA for the CDR3: TGTGCCAGCAGCTTAGCGGGACCCGGAGGCAATTCACCCCTCCACTTT.